This TCR beta chain was profiled in a study of blood T cell repertoires in COVID-19. Study summary: Acute and convalescent COVID-19 samples came from the United States, Italy and Spain.

Residents of about two dozen US areas, aged about 18 to 89 years, made up the participants. TCRdb keeps only in-frame clones here, not all; method: immunoSEQ multiplex PCR. This table holds some 150,000 clones, roughly 88% found once. This TCR was recovered from a woman aged 30 to 39 with acute COVID-19. Source material: PBMCs or T cells enriched from blood (not recorded which).

The CDR3 region is CASSSSGTSGAFF. The CDR3 region has the DNA TGTGCCAGCAGCTCTAGCGGGACATCTGGAGCTTTCTTT. The V and J genes are TRBV7-9 and TRBJ1-1; TRBD1 is a possible D gene (6 bases). Trimming stripped 4 bases from V and 10 bases from J, with 16 bases between. Germline CDR1 and CDR2: SEHNR and FQNEAQ (reference sequence). The CDR3 loop spans 13 amino acids.